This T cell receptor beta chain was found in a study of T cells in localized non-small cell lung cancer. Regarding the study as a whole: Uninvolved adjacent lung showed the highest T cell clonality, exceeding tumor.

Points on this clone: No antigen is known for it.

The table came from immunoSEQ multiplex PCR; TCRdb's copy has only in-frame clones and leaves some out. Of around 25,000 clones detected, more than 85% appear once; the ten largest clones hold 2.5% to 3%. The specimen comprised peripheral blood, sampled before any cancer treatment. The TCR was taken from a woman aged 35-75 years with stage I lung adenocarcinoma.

The CDR3 nucleotides read TGCGCCAGCAGCTTGGGGCCGGAGGCCTTGAATGAGCAGTTCTTC. It is translated as CASSLGPEALNEQFF. V and J are TRBV5-1 and TRBJ2-1; a weak D match, TRBD2 (5 bases). The CDR3 is made up of 15 amino acids. Per the germline V gene, CDR1 is SGHRS and CDR2 is YFSETQ. V lost 0 bases and J 7 bases, leaving 14 bases between the germline ends.